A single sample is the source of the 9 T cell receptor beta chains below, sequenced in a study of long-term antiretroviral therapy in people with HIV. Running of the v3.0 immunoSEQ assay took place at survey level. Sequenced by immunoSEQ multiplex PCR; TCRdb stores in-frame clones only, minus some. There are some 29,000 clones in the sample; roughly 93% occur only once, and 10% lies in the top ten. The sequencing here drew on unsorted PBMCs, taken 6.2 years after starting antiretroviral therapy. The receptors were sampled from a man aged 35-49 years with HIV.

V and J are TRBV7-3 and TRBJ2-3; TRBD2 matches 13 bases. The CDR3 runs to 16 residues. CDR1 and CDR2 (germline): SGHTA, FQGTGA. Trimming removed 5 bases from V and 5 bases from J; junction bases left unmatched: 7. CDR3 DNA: TGTGCCAGCAGCCCAACTAGCGGGGGGGCCGGAGATACGCAGTATTTT. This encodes CASSPTSGGAGDTQYF.

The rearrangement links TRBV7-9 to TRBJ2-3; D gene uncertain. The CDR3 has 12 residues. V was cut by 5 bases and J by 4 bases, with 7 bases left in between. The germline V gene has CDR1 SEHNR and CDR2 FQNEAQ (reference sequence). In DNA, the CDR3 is TGTGCCAGCAGCAAGCCCCCAGATACGCAGTATTTT. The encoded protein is CASSKPPDTQYF.

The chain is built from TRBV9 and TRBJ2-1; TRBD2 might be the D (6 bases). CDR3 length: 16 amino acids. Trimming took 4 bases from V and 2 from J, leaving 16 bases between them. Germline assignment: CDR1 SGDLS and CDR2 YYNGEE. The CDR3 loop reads CASSLEGTDPYNEQFF. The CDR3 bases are TGTGCCAGCAGCTTGGAGGGAACTGACCCCTACAATGAGCAGTTCTTC. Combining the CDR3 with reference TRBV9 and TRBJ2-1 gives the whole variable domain DSGVTQTPKHLITATGQRVTLRCSPRSGDLSVYWYQQSLDQGLQFLIQYYNGEERAKGNILERFSAQQFPDLHSELNLSSLELGDSALYFCASSLEGTDPYNEQFFGPGTRLTVL.

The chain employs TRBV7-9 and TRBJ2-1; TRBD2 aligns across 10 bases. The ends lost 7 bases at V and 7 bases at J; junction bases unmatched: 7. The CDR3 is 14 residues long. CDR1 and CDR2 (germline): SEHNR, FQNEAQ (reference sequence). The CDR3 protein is CASNFGLAENEQFF. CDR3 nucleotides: TGTGCCAGCAACTTCGGACTAGCGGAAAATGAGCAGTTCTTC.

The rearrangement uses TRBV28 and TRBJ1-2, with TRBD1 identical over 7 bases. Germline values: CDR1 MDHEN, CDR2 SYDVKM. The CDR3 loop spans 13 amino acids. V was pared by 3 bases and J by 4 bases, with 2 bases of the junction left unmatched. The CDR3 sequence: CASSLGTVYGYTF. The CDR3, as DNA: TGTGCCAGCAGTTTGGGGACAGTCTATGGCTACACCTTC.

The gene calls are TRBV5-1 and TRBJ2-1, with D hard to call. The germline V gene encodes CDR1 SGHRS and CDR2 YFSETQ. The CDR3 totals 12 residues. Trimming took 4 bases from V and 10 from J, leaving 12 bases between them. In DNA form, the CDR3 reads TGCGCCAGCAGCCTCACTACCCCCGAGCAGTTCTTC. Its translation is CASSLTTPEQFF.

The CDR3 spells CASSLELAGGRETQYF. The CDR3 DNA follows: TGCGCCAGCAGCTTGGAACTAGCGGGAGGGCGTGAGACCCAGTACTTC. The rearrangement links TRBV5-1 to TRBJ2-5; 13 bases align to TRBD2. The CDR3 loop spans 16 amino acids. CDR1 is SGHRS and CDR2 is YFSETQ in the germline V gene. Trimming removed 0 bases from V and 5 bases from J; junction bases left unmatched: 4.

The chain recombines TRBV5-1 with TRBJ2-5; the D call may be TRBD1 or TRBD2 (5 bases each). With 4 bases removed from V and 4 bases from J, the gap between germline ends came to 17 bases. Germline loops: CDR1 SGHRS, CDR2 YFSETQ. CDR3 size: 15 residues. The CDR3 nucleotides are TGCGCCAGCAGCCCAGGGTGGGCTGGGGGAGAGACCCAGTACTTC. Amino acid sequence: CASSPGWAGGETQYF.

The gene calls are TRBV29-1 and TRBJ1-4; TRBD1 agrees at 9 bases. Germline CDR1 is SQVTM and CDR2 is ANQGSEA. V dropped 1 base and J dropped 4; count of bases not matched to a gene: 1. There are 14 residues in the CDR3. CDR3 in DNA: TGCAGCGTTGAAGGGACAGGGGATAATGAAAAACTGTTTTTT. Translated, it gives CSVEGTGDNEKLFF.